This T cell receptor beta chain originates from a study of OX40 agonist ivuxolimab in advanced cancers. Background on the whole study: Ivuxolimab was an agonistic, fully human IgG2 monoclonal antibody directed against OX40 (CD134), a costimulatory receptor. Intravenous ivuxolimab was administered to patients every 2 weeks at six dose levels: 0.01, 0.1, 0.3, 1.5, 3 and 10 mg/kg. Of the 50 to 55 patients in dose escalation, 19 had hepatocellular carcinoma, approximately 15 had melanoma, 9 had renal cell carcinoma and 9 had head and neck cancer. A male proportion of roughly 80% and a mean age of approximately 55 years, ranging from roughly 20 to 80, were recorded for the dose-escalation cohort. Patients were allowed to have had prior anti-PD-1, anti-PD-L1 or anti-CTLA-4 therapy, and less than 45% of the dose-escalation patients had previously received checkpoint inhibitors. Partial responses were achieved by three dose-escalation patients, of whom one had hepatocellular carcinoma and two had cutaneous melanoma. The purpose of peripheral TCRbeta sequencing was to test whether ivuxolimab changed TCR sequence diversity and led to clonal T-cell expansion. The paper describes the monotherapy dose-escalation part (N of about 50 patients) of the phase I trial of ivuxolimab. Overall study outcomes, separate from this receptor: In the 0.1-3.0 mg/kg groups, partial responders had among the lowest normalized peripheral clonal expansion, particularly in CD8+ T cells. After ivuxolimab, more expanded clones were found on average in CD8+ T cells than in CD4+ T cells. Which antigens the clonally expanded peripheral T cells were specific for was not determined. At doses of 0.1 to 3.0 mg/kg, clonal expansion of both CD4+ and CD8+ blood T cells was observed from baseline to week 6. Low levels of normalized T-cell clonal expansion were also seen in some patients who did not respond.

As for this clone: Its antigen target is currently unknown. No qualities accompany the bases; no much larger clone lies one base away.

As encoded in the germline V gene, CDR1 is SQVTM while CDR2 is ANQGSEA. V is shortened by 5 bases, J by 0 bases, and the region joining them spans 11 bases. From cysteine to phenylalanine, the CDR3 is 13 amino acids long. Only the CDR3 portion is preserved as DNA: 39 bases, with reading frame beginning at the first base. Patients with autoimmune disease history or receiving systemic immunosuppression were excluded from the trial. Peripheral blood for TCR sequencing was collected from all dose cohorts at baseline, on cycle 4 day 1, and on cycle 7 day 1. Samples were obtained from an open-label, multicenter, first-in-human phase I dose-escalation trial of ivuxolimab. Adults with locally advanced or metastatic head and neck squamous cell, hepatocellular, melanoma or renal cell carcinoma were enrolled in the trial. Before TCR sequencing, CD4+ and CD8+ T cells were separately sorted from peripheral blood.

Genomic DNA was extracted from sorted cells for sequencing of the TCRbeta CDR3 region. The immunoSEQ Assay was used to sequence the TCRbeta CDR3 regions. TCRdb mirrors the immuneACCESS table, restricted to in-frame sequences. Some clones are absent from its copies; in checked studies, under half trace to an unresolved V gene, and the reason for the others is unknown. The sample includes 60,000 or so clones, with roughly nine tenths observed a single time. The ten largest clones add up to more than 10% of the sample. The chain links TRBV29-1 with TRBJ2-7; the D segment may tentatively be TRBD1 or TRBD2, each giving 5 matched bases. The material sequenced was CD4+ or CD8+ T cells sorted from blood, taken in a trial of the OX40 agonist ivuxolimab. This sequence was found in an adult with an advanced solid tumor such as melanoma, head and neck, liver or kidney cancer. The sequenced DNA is TGCAGCGTTTTGGGGACGGGCTCCTACGAGCAGTACTTC. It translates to CSVLGTGSYEQYF.